Presented here are 20 T cell receptor beta chains from one specimen sequenced in a study of T cell responses to AZD1222 COVID-19 vaccine. Profiling relied on immunoSEQ multiplex PCR, and the TCRdb table lists in-frame clones only, not all of them. The sample consists of 90,000 to 110,000 clones, 85% to 90% of them appearing once. The sequences come from peripheral blood, collected 28 days after the second AZD1222 dose. Every receptor here comes from an adult who received the AZD1222 COVID-19 vaccine.

The V gene is TRBV28, the J gene TRBJ1-5; D ambiguous. CDR1 and CDR2 (germline): MDHEN, SYDVKM. CDR3 size: 15 residues. The ends were cut back, 4 bases at V and 6 bases at J, with 16 bases in the middle. CDR3 sequence reads: CASSWAGLWGQPQHF. The CDR3 coding sequence is TGTGCCAGCAGTTGGGCAGGCCTTTGGGGTCAGCCCCAGCATTTT.

J is TRBJ1-1 and V is TRBV15, with a possible D match to TRBD1 (6 bases). From germline, CDR1 is LNHNV and CDR2 YYDKDF (reference sequence). V gave up 3 bases and J gave up 1 base, with 18 bases separating them. CDR3 length: 17 residues. CDR3 residues: CATSSWGRQGENTEAFF. As DNA, the CDR3 is TGTGCCACCAGCAGCTGGGGGCGGCAGGGAGAGAACACTGAAGCTTTCTTT.

For the CDR3, the DNA is TGTGCCAGCAGCGCTTTCGGGGACAGCTCCTATGGCTACACCTTC. Its protein is CASSAFGDSSYGYTF. The chain employs TRBV9 and TRBJ1-2; 7 bases map to TRBD1. This CDR3 is built from 15 residues. CDR1 is SGDLS, CDR2 YYNGEE, per germline. The J segment lost 4 bases and the V segment lost 3 bases, leaving 9 bases of the junction unmatched.

This clone was recorded a few times. The rearrangement links TRBV18 to TRBJ2-7; D might be TRBD1 or TRBD2, each matching 5 bases. This CDR3 is 13 amino acids long. Germline V gene data show CDR1 as KGHSH and CDR2 as LQKENI. V was clipped by 6 bases and J by 3 bases, with 12 bases between them. The CDR3 DNA follows: TGTGCCAGCTCGCCCGGGACGAACTACGAGCAGTACTTC. It encodes CASSPGTNYEQYF.

This chain links TRBV5-8 with TRBJ2-2; 11 nucleotides agree with TRBD2. The CDR3 contains 16 residues. The germline CDR1 and CDR2 sequences are SGHTS and YDEGEE. Trimming at V came to 2 bases and at J to 6 bases, leaving 6 bases not matched to a gene. CDR3 protein: CASSLTSGSRAGELFF. Written as DNA, the CDR3 is TGTGCCAGCAGCTTAACTAGCGGGAGTAGGGCCGGGGAGCTGTTTTTT.

V gene TRBV18 combines with J gene TRBJ1-1, with D unresolved. This CDR3 comprises 15 residues. Germline loops: CDR1 KGHSH, CDR2 LQKENI. Trimming shortened V by 0 bases and J by 1 base, and 9 bases separated the two germline ends. Written as DNA, the CDR3 is TGTGCCAGCTCACCACCAGTCCAGGCGAACACTGAAGCTTTCTTT. Protein sequence: CASSPPVQANTEAFF.

The chain has TRBV27 and TRBJ2-7; 9 bases match TRBD2. This CDR3 is 14 amino acids long. J was trimmed by 6 bases and V by 6 bases; bases with no gene match: 9. Germline V gives CDR1 MNHEY, CDR2 SMNVEV (reference sequence). The CDR3 sequence: CASRNIAGALEQYF. The CDR3 coding sequence is TGTGCCAGCAGAAACATAGCGGGAGCTCTCGAGCAGTACTTC.

The V call is TRBV27, the J call TRBJ2-7, with no clear D. Germline V lookup: CDR1 MNHEY, CDR2 SMNVEV (reference sequence). Trimming removed 3 bases at V and 2 bases at J, with 8 bases between. CDR3 length: 13 residues. The CDR3 DNA reads as TGTGCCAGCAGTTTTGGCACCACCTACGAGCAGTACTTC. This gives the protein CASSFGTTYEQYF.

This clone came up once. The CDR3 DNA is TGTGCCAGCAGCTTCCACCCGGACAGGGTTAATAATTCACCCCTCCACTTT. Amino acid sequence: CASSFHPDRVNNSPLHF. The chain recombines TRBV7-2 with TRBJ1-6; 8 nucleotides align to TRBD1. Germline trimming cut 3 bases from V and 5 bases from J; bases unmatched to any gene: 9. Germline V gene sequence: CDR1 SGHTA, CDR2 FQGNSA. The length of the CDR3 is 17 residues.

This clone was seen a handful of times. V usage is TRBV4-3 and J usage is TRBJ2-7, with 11 bases lining up with TRBD1. The CDR3 spans 16 residues. The trim removed 2 bases at V and 3 bases at J, leaving 6 bases unmatched. Germline assignment: CDR1 LGHNA and CDR2 YSLEER. This CDR3 is CASSQKTGTGGYEQYF. CDR3 nucleotide sequence: TGCGCCAGCAGCCAAAAAACCGGGACAGGGGGCTACGAGCAGTACTTC.

This clone appeared a single time. The J gene is TRBJ1-1, the V gene TRBV6-4; D not resolved. The ends were cut back, 5 bases at V and 1 base at J, with 5 bases in the middle. Germline assignment: CDR1 MRHNA and CDR2 SNTAGT. The CDR3 runs to 12 residues. The CDR3: CASSRENTEAFF. DNA for the CDR3: TGTGCCAGCAGTAGGGAGAACACTGAAGCTTTCTTT.

This chain joins TRBV7-2 and TRBJ1-5; TRBD1 is a possible D gene (5 bases). Germline V gene data show CDR1 as SGHTA and CDR2 as FQGNSA. V was shortened by 3 bases and J by 3 bases, with 12 bases between the two germline ends. This CDR3 contains 15 residues. CDR3 in DNA: TGTGCCAGCAGCTTCCAGGGAGGGACCAATCAGCCCCAGCATTTT. Translation gives CASSFQGGTNQPQHF.

The CDR3 sequence: CASSYGTTTNEKLFF. As DNA, the CDR3 is TGTGCCAGCAGCTACGGGACAACAACTAATGAAAAACTGTTTTTT. J is TRBJ1-4 and V is TRBV6-6, with D perhaps matching TRBD1 (6 bases). This CDR3 spans 15 amino acids. Trimming stripped 6 bases from V and 0 bases from J, with 11 bases between. Germline CDR1 reads MNHNY; CDR2 reads SVGAGI (reference sequence).

This chain connects TRBV3-1 (or the pseudogene TRBV3-2) to TRBJ1-2; D is unresolved. Germline V gives CDR1 LGHDT, CDR2 YNNKEL (reference sequence). Trimming removed 4 bases from V and 7 bases from J, with 10 bases in between. The CDR3 consists of 12 residues. The CDR3 here is CASSPQRGGYTF. The DNA for the CDR3 is TGTGCCAGCAGCCCCCAGAGAGGTGGCTACACCTTC.

J is TRBJ2-3 and V is TRBV7-2, with 11 bases fitting TRBD2. V gave up 1 base and J gave up 4 bases; unmatched junction bases: 4. The CDR3 sequence is 16 residues long. The germline gives CDR1 SGHTA, CDR2 FQGNSA. The CDR3 DNA reads TGTGCCAGCAGCTTAGTGGGGACTAGCGGCGCAGATACGCAGTATTTT. Its translation is CASSLVGTSGADTQYF.

This chain's CDR3 is CASSLSGDMSGYTF. The DNA for the CDR3 is TGTGCCAGCAGTTTATCGGGTGACATGTCTGGCTACACCTTC. V is TRBV27 and J is TRBJ1-2; D is uncertain. Germline lookup yields CDR1 MNHEY and CDR2 SMNVEV (reference sequence). The CDR3 totals 14 residues. Trimming took off 0 bases at V and 7 bases at J, with 12 bases between the two ends.

This clone was seen a single time. CDR3: CASSYKLSSYNEQFF. CDR3 DNA sequence: TGTGCCAGCAGTTACAAGCTAAGCTCCTACAATGAGCAGTTCTTC. This sequence joins TRBV6-2 or TRBV6-3 and TRBJ2-1, with no clear D. There are 15 residues in the CDR3. The germline gives CDR1 MNHEY, CDR2 SVGEGT. V lost 2 bases and J lost 0, with 8 bases in between.

This clone was counted only a few times. This chain uses TRBV27 with TRBJ1-1; D possibly corresponds to TRBD1 (6 bases). Trimming removed 2 bases from V and 4 bases from J, with 20 bases in between. In germline, CDR1 is MNHEY, CDR2 SMNVEV (reference sequence). The CDR3 has 17 amino acids. The CDR3 here is CASSLVRLGARGTEAFF. The CDR3 nucleotides are TGTGCCAGCAGTTTAGTAAGATTGGGGGCGCGGGGCACTGAAGCTTTCTTT.

The V gene is TRBV3-1 (or the pseudogene TRBV3-2), the J gene TRBJ1-1; 8 bases line up with TRBD1. The CDR3 sequence is 13 residues long. Germline CDR1 is LGHDT and CDR2 is YNNKEL (reference sequence). CDR3 nucleotides: TGTGCTACGACCACCGGGACAGGCTCTGAAGCTTTCTTT. Translated, it gives CATTTGTGSEAFF.

The chain is built from TRBV6-5 and TRBJ2-1, with 10 positions matching TRBD2. Germline loops: CDR1 MNHEY, CDR2 SVGAGI. V lost 5 bases and J lost 4; bases outside the gene matches: 5. The CDR3 spans 15 residues. The CDR3 sequence is CASSTPGLAYNEQFF. The CDR3 DNA sequence: TGTGCCAGCAGTACTCCGGGACTAGCGTACAATGAGCAGTTCTTC.